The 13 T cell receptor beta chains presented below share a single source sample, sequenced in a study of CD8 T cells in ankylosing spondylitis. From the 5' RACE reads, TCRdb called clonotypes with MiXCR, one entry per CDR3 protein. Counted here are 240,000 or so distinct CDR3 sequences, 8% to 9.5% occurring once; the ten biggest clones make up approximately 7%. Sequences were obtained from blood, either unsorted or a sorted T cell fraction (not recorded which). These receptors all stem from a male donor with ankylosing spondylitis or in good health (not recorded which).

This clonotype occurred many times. CDR3 sequence reads: CASSLSGGRTDTQYF. The DNA of the CDR3 is TGTGCCAGCAGCCTTAGCGGGGGGCGCACAGATACGCAGTATTTT. The chain couples TRBV7-9 to TRBJ2-3; TRBD2 matches 10 bases. CDR3 length: 15 residues. CDR1 SEHNR and CDR2 FQNEAQ come from the germline V gene (reference sequence). J lost 1 base, V lost 5 bases, and 3 bases had no gene match.

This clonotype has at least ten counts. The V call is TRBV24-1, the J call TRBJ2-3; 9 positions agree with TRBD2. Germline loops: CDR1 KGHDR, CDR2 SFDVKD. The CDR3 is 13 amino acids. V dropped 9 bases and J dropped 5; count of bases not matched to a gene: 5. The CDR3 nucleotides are TGTGCCACCGTAGCGGGAGACGGAGATACGCAGTATTTT. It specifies CATVAGDGDTQYF.

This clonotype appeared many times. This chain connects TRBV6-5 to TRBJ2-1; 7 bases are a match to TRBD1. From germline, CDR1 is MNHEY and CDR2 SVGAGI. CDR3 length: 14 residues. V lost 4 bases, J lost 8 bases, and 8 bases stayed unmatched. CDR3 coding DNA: TGTGCCAGCAGTTCCACGAGGGGGCTCGATGAGCAGTTCTTC. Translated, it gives CASSSTRGLDEQFF.

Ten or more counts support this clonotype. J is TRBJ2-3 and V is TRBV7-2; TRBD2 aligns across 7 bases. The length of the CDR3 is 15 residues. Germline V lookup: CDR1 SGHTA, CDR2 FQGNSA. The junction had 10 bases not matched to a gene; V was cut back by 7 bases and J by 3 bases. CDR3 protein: CASTFNPGGTDTQYF. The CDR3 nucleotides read TGTGCCAGCACCTTTAACCCGGGGGGAACAGATACGCAGTATTTT. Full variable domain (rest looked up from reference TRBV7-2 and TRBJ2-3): GAGVSQSPSNKVTEKGKDVELRCDPISGHTALYWYRQSLGQGLEFLIYFQGNSAPDKSGLPSDRFSAERTGGSVSTLTIQRTQQEDSAVYLCASTFNPGGTDTQYFGPGTRLTVL.

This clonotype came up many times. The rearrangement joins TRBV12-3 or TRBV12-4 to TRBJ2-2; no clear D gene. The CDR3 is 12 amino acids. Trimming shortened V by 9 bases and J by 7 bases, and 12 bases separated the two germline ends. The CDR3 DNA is TGTGCCAGTTGGGCAGGAAGCGGGGAGCTGTTTTTT. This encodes CASWAGSGELFF.

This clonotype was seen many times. CDR3 loop: CASSLRGEQYF. The CDR3 DNA is TGTGCCAGCAGTTTACGGGGCGAGCAGTACTTC. This chain links TRBV2 with TRBJ2-7; D is perhaps TRBD2 (5 bases). The CDR3 consists of 11 residues. CDR1 is SNHLY, CDR2 FYNNEI, per germline. V lost 5 bases, J lost 6 bases, and 8 bases lay in between.

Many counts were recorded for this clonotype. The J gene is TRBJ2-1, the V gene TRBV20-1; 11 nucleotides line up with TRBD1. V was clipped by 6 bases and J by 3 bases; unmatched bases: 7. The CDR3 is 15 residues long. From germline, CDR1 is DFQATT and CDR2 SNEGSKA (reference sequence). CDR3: CSAPTGTGGYNEQFF. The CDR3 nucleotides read TGCAGTGCCCCTACCGGGACAGGGGGCTACAATGAGCAGTTCTTC.

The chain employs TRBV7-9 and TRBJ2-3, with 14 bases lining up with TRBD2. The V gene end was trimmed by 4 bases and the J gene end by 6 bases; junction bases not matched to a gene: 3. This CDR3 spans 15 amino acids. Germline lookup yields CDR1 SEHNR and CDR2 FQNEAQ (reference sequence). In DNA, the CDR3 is TGTGCCAGCAGCTCGGGACTAGCGGGAGCTGATACGCAGTATTTT. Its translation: CASSSGLAGADTQYF.

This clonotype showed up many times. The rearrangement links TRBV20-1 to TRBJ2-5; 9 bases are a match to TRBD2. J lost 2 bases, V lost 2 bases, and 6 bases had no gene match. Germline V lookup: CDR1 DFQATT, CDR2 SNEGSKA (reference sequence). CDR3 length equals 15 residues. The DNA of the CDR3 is TGCAGTGCTAGATCCCCTAGCGGGAAGCAAGAGACCCAGTACTTC. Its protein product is CSARSPSGKQETQYF.

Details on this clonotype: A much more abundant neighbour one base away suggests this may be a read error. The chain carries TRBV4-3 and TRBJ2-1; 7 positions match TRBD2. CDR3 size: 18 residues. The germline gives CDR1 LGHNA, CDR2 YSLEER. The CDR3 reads CSSSQDRAGGSSYNEQFF. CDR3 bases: TGCTCCAGCAGCCAAGATCGGGCGGGCGGGAGCTCCTACAATGAGCAGTTCTTC.

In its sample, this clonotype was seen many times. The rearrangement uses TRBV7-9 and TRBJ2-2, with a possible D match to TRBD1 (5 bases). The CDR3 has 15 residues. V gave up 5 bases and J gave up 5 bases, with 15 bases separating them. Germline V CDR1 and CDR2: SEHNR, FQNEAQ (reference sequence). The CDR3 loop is CASSLGEVRTGELFF. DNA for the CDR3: TGTGCCAGCAGCCTAGGGGAAGTTCGGACCGGGGAGCTGTTTTTT. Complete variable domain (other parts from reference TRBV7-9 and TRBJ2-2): DTGVSQNPRHKITKRGQNVTFRCDPISEHNRLYWYRQTLGQGPEFLTYFQNEAQLEKSRLLSDRFSAERPKGSFSTLEIQRTEQGDSAMYLCASSLGEVRTGELFFGEGSRLTVL.

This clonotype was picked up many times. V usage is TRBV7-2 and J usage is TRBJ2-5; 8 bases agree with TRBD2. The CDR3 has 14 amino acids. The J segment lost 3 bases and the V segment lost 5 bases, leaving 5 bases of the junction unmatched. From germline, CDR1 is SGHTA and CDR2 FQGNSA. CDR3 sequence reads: CASSQTSVKETQYF. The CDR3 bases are TGTGCCAGCAGCCAGACTAGCGTAAAAGAGACCCAGTACTTC.

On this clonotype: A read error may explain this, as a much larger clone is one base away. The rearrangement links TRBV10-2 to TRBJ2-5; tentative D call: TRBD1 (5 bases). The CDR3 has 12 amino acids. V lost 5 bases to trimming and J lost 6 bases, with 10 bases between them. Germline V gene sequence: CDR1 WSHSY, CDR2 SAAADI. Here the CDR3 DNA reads TGCGCCAGCAGTCTAAAGGGGAAGACCCAGTACTTC. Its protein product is CASSLKGKTQYF.